These T cell receptor beta chains were read from a single sample in a study of blood T cell repertoires in COVID-19. Assay: immunoSEQ multiplex PCR; the TCRdb copy retains only in-frame clones and omits some. The data contain 40,000 to 55,000 clones, roughly 90% of them seen just once; the ten biggest clones take up around a quarter. Sequencing was carried out using peripheral blood. These receptors originate from a woman of 80 years or more with acute or convalescent COVID-19. Both conserved end residues are part of each CDR3. D genes are given only for firm matches. The size field is filled for only some rows; it gives once, few, many or a size class.

J	D	V	size	DNA	CDR3
TRBJ1-2	.	TRBV3-1/TRBV3-2	.	TGTGCCAGCAGCCAAAGGGGGACGGATTACTATGGCTACACCTTC	CASSQRGTDYYGYTF
TRBJ2-7	TRBD1	TRBV24-1	.	TGTGCCACCAGTGATCCGGGACAGGGGTTCCACGAGCAGTACTTC	CATSDPGQGFHEQYF
TRBJ2-5	.	TRBV4-1	.	TGCGCCAGCAGCCAAGATCCACAGGGAGTCCAAGAGACCCAGTACTTC	CASSQDPQGVQETQYF
TRBJ2-5	.	TRBV12-3/TRBV12-4	.	TGTGCCAGCAGTTTAAGGAGGGGAGAGACCCAGTACTTC	CASSLRRGETQYF
TRBJ1-2	.	TRBV30	once	TGTGCCTGGACAGAAGCCAGGGGCTATGGCTACACCTTC	CAWTEARGYGYTF
TRBJ2-3	TRBD2	TRBV5-1	.	TGCGCCAGCAGCCCCGGACTAGCGAGCACAGATACGCAGTATTTT	CASSPGLASTDTQYF
TRBJ2-4	TRBD2	TRBV7-9	.	TGTGCCAGCAGCTTCCCCGGGAGGGGAGGGGACATTCAGTACTTC	CASSFPGRGGDIQYF
TRBJ1-5	.	TRBV30	.	TGTGCCTGGAGACCCCTGGGAGGGGGGCCCCAGCATTTT	CAWRPLGGGPQHF
TRBJ2-3	.	TRBV18	.	TGTGCCAGCTCACCACAAGGACGGGAAAGGGATACGCAGTATTTT	CASSPQGRERDTQYF
TRBJ2-1	.	TRBV18	.	TGTGCCAGCTCACCACCGAGTAGGGGGAATGAGCAGTTCTTC	CASSPPSRGNEQFF
TRBJ1-2	TRBD1	TRBV15	.	TGTGCCACCAGCACACAGGGGTTTGGCTATGGCTACACCTTC	CATSTQGFGYGYTF
TRBJ2-3	TRBD2	TRBV4-1	.	TGCGCCAGCAGCTTGACTAGCGGACTCACAGATACGCAGTATTTT	CASSLTSGLTDTQYF
TRBJ1-3	.	TRBV18	.	TGTGCCAGCTCCCCAAACCCCGGCTCTGGAAACACCATATATTTT	CASSPNPGSGNTIYF
TRBJ1-2	.	TRBV2	many	TGTGCCCCCGGACAGCTCCCTAACTATGGCTACACCTTC	CAPGQLPNYGYTF
TRBJ1-3	.	TRBV5-6	.	TGTGCCAGCAGCTTGGGCGCAGGAAACACCATATATTTT	CASSLGAGNTIYF
TRBJ1-1	TRBD1	TRBV5-1	.	TGCGCCAGCAGCCCCAGACAGGGGGACGGCACTGAAGCTTTCTTT	CASSPRQGDGTEAFF
TRBJ2-6	.	TRBV3-1/TRBV3-2	few	TGTGCCAGCAGCACACCTGGGGCCAACGTCCTGACTTTC	CASSTPGANVLTF
TRBJ1-6	.	TRBV12-3/TRBV12-4	.	TGTGCCAGCAGCACAGACGATTCACCCCTCCACTTT	CASSTDDSPLHF
TRBJ1-2	.	TRBV25-1	.	TGTGCCAGCAGTGATCCACAGGGTCGAAGTGGCTACACCTTC	CASSDPQGRSGYTF
TRBJ2-2	.	TRBV12-3/TRBV12-4	.	TGTGCCAGCAGTTTAATAGCTGCCGGGGAGCTGTTTTTT	CASSLIAAGELFF
TRBJ2-7	TRBD2	TRBV7-8	.	TGTGCCAGCAGCTTCTCGAGCGGGGGGTACGAGCAGTACTTC	CASSFSSGGYEQYF
TRBJ1-5	.	TRBV5-1	.	TGCGCCAGCAGCCCGAATCCGACGGGAAATCAGCCCCAGCATTTT	CASSPNPTGNQPQHF
TRBJ1-2	TRBD1	TRBV10-3	.	TGTGCCATCAGTGGACAGGGAGATGGCTACACCTTC	CAISGQGDGYTF
TRBJ1-5	.	TRBV19	.	TGTGCCAGTAGTAGGGCAGGGGATCAGCCCCAGCATTTT	CASSRAGDQPQHF
TRBJ1-6	TRBD1	TRBV5-4	.	TGTGCCAGCAGACAACAGCCGGGACAGGATAATTCACCCCTCCACTTT	CASRQQPGQDNSPLHF
TRBJ2-1	TRBD2	TRBV6-2/TRBV6-3	.	TGTGCCAGCAGTCCCCGGACTAGCGGAACCTCCTACAATGAGCAGTTCTTC	CASSPRTSGTSYNEQFF
TRBJ1-6	TRBD1	TRBV5-8	.	TGTGCCAGCAGCTCCGGACAGGGGGAAGCTTCACCCCTCCACTTT	CASSSGQGEASPLHF
TRBJ2-5	TRBD2	TRBV4-1	.	TGCGCCAGCAGCCCTAGCGGGGGGGCGGGAGAGACCCAGTACTTC	CASSPSGGAGETQYF
TRBJ2-2	TRBD1	TRBV2	.	TGTGCCAGCAGTGAACAGGGGGCAGGGGGTACCGGGGAGCTGTTTTTT	CASSEQGAGGTGELFF
TRBJ2-1	TRBD2	TRBV6-5	few	TGTGCCAGCAGTTACGAGCTAGCGGGGGGAGGCAATGAGCAGTTCTTC	CASSYELAGGGNEQFF
TRBJ2-7	TRBD1	TRBV10-3	.	TGTGCCAGCGGGCAGGGGGCGATCGGGGAGCAGTACTTC	CASGQGAIGEQYF
TRBJ1-4	.	TRBV9	.	TGTGCCAGCAGCGTAGGGTCCAGGATTGGTGAAAAACTGTTTTTT	CASSVGSRIGEKLFF
TRBJ2-7	TRBD1	TRBV25-1	.	TGTGCCAGCGGGTCCGGGACAGGATACGAGCAGTACTTC	CASGSGTGYEQYF
TRBJ2-3	TRBD2	TRBV6-6	.	TGTGCCAGCAGTTCGCAGCGGGGGCCCCACACAGATACGCAGTATTTT	CASSSQRGPHTDTQYF
TRBJ2-7	TRBD2	TRBV7-9	.	TGTGCCAGCAGCTTTCTCGACCCTACTAGCGGGGGCATGTACGAGCAGTACTTC	CASSFLDPTSGGMYEQYF
TRBJ2-5	.	TRBV5-1	.	TGCGCCAGCAACAGTCTCCAGTCCCAAGAGACCCAGTACTTC	CASNSLQSQETQYF